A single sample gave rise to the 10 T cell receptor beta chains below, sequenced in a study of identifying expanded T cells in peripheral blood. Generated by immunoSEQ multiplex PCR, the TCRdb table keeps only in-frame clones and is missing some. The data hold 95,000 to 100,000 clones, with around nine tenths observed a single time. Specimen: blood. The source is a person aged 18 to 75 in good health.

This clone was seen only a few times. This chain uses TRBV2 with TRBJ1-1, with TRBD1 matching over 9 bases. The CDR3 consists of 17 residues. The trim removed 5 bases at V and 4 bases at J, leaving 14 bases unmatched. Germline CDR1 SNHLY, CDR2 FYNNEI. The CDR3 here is CASSQQGARRLGTEAFF. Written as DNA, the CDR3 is TGTGCCAGCAGTCAACAGGGGGCCCGGCGGCTGGGCACTGAAGCTTTCTTT.

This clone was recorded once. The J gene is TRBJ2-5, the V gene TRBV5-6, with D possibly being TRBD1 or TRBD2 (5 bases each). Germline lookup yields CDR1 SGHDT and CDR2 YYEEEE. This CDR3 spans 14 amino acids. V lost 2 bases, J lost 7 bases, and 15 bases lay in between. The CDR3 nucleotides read TGTGCCAGCAGCTTCTCGGGGACCTTCCCGACCCAGTACTTC. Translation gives CASSFSGTFPTQYF.

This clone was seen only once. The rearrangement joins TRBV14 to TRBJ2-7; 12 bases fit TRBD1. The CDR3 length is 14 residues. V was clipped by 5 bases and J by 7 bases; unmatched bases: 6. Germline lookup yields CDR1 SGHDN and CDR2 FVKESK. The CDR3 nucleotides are TGTGCCAGCAGCTCGGGACAGGGGGCTGGAGAGCAGTACTTC. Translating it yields CASSSGQGAGEQYF.

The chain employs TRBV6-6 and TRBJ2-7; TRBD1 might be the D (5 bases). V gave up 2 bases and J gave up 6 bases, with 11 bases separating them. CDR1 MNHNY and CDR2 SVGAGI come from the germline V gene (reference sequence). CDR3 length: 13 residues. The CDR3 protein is CASSYARESEQYF. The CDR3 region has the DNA TGTGCCAGCAGTTACGCCAGGGAAAGCGAGCAGTACTTC.

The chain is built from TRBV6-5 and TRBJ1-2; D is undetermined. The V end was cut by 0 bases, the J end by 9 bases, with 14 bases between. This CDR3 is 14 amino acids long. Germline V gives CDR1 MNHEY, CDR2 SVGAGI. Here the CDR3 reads CASSYSGRLIRYTF. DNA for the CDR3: TGTGCCAGCAGTTACTCGGGCCGGCTCATCCGCTACACCTTC.

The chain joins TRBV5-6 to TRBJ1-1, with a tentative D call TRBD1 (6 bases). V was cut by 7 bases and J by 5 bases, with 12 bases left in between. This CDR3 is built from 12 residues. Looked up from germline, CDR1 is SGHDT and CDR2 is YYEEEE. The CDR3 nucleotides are TGTGCCAGCTTGGGAGGGGGGACTGAAGCTTTCTTT. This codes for CASLGGGTEAFF.

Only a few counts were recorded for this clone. CDR3 residues: CASSRGGHTDTQYF. DNA of the CDR3: TGTGCCAGCAGCCGAGGCGGACACACAGATACGCAGTATTTT. This chain links TRBV11-3 with TRBJ2-3; tentatively, D is TRBD1 (5 bases). There are 14 residues in the CDR3. Per the germline V gene, CDR1 is SGHNT and CDR2 is YENEEA. The ends were cut back, 5 bases at V and 2 bases at J, with 11 bases in the middle.

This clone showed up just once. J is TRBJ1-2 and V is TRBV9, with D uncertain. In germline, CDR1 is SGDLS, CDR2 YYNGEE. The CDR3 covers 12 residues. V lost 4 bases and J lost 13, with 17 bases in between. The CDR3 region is CASSLTNTPVTF. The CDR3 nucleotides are TGTGCCAGCAGCCTTACTAATACCCCAGTCACCTTC. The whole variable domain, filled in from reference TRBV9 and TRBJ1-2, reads DSGVTQTPKHLITATGQRVTLRCSPRSGDLSVYWYQQSLDQGLQFLIQYYNGEERAKGNILERFSAQQFPDLHSELNLSSLELGDSALYFCASSLTNTPVTFGSGTRLTVV.

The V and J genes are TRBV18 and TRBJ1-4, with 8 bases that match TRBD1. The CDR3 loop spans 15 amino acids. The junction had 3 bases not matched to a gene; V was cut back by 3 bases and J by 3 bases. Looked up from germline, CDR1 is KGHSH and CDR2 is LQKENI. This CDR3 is CASSPEQGANEKLFF. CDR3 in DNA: TGTGCCAGCTCACCTGAACAGGGGGCTAATGAAAAACTGTTTTTT.

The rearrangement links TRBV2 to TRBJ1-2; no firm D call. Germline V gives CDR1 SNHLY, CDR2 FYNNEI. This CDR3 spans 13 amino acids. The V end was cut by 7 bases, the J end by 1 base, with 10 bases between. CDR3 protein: CASTGVGNYGYTF. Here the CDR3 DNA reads TGTGCCAGCACAGGAGTGGGTAACTATGGCTACACCTTC.